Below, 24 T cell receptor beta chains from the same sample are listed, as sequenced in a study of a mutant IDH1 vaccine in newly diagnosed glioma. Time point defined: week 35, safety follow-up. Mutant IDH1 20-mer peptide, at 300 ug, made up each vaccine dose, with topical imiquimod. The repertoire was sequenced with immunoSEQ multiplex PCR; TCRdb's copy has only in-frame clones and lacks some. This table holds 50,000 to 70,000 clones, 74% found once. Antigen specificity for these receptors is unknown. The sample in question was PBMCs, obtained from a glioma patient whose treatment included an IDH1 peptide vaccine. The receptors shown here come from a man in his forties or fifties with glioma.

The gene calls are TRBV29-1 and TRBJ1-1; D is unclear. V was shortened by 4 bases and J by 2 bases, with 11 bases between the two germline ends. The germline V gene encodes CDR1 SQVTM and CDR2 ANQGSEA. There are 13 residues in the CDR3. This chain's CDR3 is CSVVRDTNTEAFF. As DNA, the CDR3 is TGCAGCGTTGTCCGTGACACAAACACTGAAGCTTTCTTT.

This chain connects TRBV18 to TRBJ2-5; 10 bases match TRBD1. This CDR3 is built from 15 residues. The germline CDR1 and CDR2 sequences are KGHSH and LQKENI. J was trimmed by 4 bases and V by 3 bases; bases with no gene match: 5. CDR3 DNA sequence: TGTGCCAGCTCACCGGAGACAGGGGGCGGAGAGACCCAGTACTTC. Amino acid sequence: CASSPETGGGETQYF.

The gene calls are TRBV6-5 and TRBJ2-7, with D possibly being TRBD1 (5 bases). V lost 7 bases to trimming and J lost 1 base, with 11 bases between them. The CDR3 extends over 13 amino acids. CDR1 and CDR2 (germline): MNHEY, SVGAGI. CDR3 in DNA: TGTGCCAGCACCAGAAGGGGATCCTACGAGCAGTACTTC. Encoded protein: CASTRRGSYEQYF.

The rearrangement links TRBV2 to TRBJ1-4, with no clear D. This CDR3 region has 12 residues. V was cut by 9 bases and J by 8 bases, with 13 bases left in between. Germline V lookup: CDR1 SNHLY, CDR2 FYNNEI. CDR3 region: CASVPLGEKLFF. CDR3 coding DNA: TGTGCCAGTGTACCGTTGGGAGAAAAACTGTTTTTT.

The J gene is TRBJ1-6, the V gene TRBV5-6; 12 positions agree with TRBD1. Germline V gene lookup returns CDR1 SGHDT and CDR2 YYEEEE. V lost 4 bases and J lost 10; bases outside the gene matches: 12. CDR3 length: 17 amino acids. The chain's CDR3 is CASSAPGTGGAGSPLHF. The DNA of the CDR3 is TGTGCCAGCAGCGCGCCCGGGACAGGGGGCGCAGGGTCACCCCTCCACTTT.

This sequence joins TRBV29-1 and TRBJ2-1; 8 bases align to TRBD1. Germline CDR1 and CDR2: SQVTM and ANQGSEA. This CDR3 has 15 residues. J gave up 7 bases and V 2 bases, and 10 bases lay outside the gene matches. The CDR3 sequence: CSVESPDRVANEQFF. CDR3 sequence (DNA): TGCAGCGTTGAATCCCCGGACAGGGTTGCGAATGAGCAGTTCTTC.

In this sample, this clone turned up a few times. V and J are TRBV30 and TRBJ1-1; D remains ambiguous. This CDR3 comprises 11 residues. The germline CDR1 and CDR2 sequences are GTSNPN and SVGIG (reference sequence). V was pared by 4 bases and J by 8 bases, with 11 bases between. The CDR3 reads CAWTRRVEAFF. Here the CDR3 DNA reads TGTGCCTGGACCCGGAGAGTGGAAGCTTTCTTT.

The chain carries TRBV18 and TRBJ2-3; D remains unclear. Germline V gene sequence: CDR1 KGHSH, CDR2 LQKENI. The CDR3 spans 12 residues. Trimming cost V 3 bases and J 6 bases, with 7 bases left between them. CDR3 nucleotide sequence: TGTGCCAGCTCACCGGGTGGGGATACGCAGTATTTT. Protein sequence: CASSPGGDTQYF.

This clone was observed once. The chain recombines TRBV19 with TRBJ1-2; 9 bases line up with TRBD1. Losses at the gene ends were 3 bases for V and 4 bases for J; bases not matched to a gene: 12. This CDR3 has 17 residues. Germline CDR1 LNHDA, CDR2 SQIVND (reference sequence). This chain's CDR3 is CASSIEQGAQLRYGYTF. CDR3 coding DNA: TGTGCCAGTAGTATTGAACAGGGGGCGCAGTTACGCTATGGCTACACCTTC.

This chain's CDR3 is CASSYALGGEQFF. The CDR3 DNA reads as TGTGCCAGCAGTTACGCGCTCGGGGGGGAGCAGTTCTTC. The chain has TRBV6-5 and TRBJ2-1, with 7 bases lining up with TRBD2. The V and J ends lost 2 bases and 10 bases, in that order; junction bases with no gene match: 5. CDR1 is MNHEY and CDR2 is SVGAGI in the germline V gene. The CDR3 is 13 amino acids.

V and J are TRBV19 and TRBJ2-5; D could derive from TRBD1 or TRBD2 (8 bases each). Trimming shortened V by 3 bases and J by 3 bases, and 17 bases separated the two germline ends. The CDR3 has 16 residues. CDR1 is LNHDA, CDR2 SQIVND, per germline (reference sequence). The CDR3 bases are TGTGCCAGTAGTATCGGGGGGGCAGGGGGCGAAGAGACCCAGTACTTC. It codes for CASSIGGAGGEETQYF.

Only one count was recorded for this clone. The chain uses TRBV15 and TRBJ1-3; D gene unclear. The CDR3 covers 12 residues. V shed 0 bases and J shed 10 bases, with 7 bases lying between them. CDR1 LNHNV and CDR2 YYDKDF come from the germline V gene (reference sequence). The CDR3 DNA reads TGTGCCACCAGCAGAGATCGGGGAACCATATATTTT. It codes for CATSRDRGTIYF.

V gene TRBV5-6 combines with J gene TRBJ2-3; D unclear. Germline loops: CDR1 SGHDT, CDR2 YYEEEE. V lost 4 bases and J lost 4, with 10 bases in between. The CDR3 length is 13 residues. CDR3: CASSTDRPDTQYF. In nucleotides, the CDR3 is TGTGCCAGCAGCACAGACCGTCCAGATACGCAGTATTTT.

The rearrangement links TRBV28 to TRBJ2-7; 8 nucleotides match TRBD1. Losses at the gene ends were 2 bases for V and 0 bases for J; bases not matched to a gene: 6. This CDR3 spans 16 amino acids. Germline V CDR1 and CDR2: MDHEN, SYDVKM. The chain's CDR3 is CASSLLGQGNSYEQYF. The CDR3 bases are TGTGCCAGCAGTTTACTAGGACAGGGAAACTCCTACGAGCAGTACTTC.

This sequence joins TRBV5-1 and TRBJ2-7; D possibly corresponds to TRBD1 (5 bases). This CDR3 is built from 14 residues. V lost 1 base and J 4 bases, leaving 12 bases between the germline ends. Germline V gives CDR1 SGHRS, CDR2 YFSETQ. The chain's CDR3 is CASSLQGSRYEQYF. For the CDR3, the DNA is TGCGCCAGCAGCTTGCAGGGATCACGGTACGAGCAGTACTTC.

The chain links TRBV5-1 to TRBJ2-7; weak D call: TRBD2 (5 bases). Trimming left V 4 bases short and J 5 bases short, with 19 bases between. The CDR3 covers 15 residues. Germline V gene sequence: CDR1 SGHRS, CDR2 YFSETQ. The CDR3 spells CASSTPVGVANEQYF. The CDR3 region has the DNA TGCGCCAGCAGCACCCCCGTCGGGGTAGCGAACGAGCAGTACTTC.

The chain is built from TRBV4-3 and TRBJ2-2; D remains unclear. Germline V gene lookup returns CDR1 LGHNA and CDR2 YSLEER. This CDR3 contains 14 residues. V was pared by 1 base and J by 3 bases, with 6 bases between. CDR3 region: CASSQGKHTGELFF. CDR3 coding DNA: TGCGCCAGCAGCCAAGGGAAGCACACCGGGGAGCTGTTTTTT.

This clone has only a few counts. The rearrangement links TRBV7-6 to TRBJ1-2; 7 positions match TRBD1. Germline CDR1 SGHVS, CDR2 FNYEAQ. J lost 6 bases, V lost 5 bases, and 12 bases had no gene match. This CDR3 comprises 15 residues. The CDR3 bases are TGTGCCAGCAGCCCGCGACAGGGAATAAACAATGGCTACACCTTC. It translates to CASSPRQGINNGYTF.

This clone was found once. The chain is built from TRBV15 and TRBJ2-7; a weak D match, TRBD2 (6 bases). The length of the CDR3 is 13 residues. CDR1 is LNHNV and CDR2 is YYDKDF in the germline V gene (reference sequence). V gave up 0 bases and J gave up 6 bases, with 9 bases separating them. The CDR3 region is CATSRDPGSEQYF. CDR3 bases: TGTGCCACCAGCAGAGATCCCGGGAGCGAGCAGTACTTC.

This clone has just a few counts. The CDR3 region is CSAGTSGGDEQFF. The DNA of the CDR3 is TGCAGCGCCGGGACTAGCGGGGGCGATGAGCAGTTCTTC. V usage is TRBV29-1 and J usage is TRBJ2-1, with 14 positions matching TRBD2. The germline gives CDR1 SQVTM, CDR2 ANQGSEA. Trimming cost V 7 bases and J 8 bases; bases outside gene matches: 4. This CDR3 region has 13 residues.

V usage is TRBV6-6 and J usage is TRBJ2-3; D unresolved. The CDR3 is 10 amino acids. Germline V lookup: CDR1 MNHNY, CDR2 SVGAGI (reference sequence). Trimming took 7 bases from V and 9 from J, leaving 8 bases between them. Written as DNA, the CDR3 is TGTGCCAGCAAACAGACAACGCAGTATTTT. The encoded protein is CASKQTTQYF.

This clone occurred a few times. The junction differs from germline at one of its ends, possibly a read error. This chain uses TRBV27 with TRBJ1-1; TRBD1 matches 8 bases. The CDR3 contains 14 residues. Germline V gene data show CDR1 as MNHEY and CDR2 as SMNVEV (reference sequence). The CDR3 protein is CASTLQGGDGEAFF. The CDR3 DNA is TGTGCCAGCACTTTACAGGGGGGAGACGGTGAAGCTTTCTTT.

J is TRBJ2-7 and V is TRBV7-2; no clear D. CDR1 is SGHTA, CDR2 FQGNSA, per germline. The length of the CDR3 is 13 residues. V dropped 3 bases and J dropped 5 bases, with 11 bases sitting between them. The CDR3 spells CASSFRGYNEQYF. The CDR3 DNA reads TGTGCCAGCAGCTTTCGAGGCTACAACGAGCAGTACTTC.

The CDR3: CATSREIAGGINEQFF. DNA of the CDR3: TGTGCCACCAGCAGAGAGATAGCGGGGGGTATCAATGAGCAGTTCTTC. The rearrangement joins TRBV15 to TRBJ2-1, with 10 bases aligning to TRBD2. Trimming removed 0 bases from V and 6 bases from J; junction bases left unmatched: 5. The CDR3 loop spans 16 amino acids. Germline CDR1 LNHNV, CDR2 YYDKDF (reference sequence).